Listed here are 30 T cell receptor beta chains from one sample, sequenced in a study of T-cell memory formation after mild COVID-19. Via MiXCR, TCRdb re-called the 5' RACE reads, giving one row per CDR3 protein. The sample contains hundreds of thousands of distinct CDR3 sequences, more than 15% of which appear only once. The specimen was PBMCs or a T cell subset sorted from them (not recorded which). The receptors were sampled from an adult woman who had mild COVID-19 (a few samples of this study predate the infection). Cell type and time point are not known.

This sequence joins TRBV6-5 and TRBJ2-5, with 11 bases identical to TRBD2. With 4 bases clipped from V and 4 bases from J, the junction kept 11 bases outside the gene matches. The length of the CDR3 is 17 residues. Germline CDR1 reads MNHEY; CDR2 reads SVGAGI. The chain's CDR3 is CASSSITVAGGRETQYF. CDR3 in DNA: TGTGCCAGCAGTTCTATAACAGTAGCGGGGGGGCGAGAGACCCAGTACTTC.

The V call is TRBV12-3 or TRBV12-4, the J call TRBJ1-3, with D hard to call. The CDR3 covers 13 residues. The germline V and J ends were trimmed by 7 bases and 7 bases, with 14 bases remaining between them. As DNA, the CDR3 is TGTGCCAGCACCCCGGTCGGGGAGAACACCATATATTTT. As protein: CASTPVGENTIYF.

This clonotype was found a few times. This chain joins TRBV6-1 and TRBJ1-2, with TRBD1 as a possible D gene (6 bases). Germline values: CDR1 MNHNS, CDR2 SASEGT. The CDR3 covers 15 residues. V lost 5 bases and J 2 bases, leaving 15 bases between the germline ends. The DNA of the CDR3 is TGTGCCAGCAGTTCGGGGGCGGCTCCCAACTATGGCTACACCTTC. Its protein product is CASSSGAAPNYGYTF.

This clonotype showed up just a few times. This rearrangement joins TRBV5-1 to TRBJ2-3, with no clear D. This CDR3 contains 14 residues. The V and J ends lost 6 bases and 1 base respectively, with 12 bases between them. Looked up from germline, CDR1 is SGHRS and CDR2 is YFSETQ. The CDR3 reads CASTQRRGTDTQYF. The DNA of the CDR3 is TGCGCCAGCACCCAACGTAGGGGCACAGATACGCAGTATTTT.

This clonotype has at least ten counts. The CDR3 is CASSLLGTGNTGELFF. CDR3 coding DNA: TGTGCCAGCAGCTTACTAGGGACAGGGAACACCGGGGAGCTGTTTTTT. The rearrangement links TRBV7-6 to TRBJ2-2; 8 bases align to TRBD1. The CDR3 sequence is 16 residues long. Trimming at V came to 2 bases and at J to 1 base, leaving 3 bases not matched to a gene. Germline V CDR1 and CDR2: SGHVS, FNYEAQ.

The chain uses TRBV20-1 and TRBJ2-7, with 7 bases that match TRBD1. The CDR3 has 14 amino acids. Germline CDR1 reads DFQATT; CDR2 reads SNEGSKA (reference sequence). Unmatched junction bases numbered 9, after V lost 4 bases and J lost 3 bases. In DNA, the CDR3 is TGCAGTGCTACCCCGACAGGGATTCTCTACGAGCAGTACTTC. Protein sequence: CSATPTGILYEQYF.

This chain uses TRBV18 with TRBJ1-5, with no clear D. CDR3 length: 14 amino acids. Germline V CDR1 and CDR2: KGHSH, LQKENI. Deletions cut 3 bases from V and 5 bases from J, with 11 bases between. The CDR3 nucleotides are TGTGCCAGCTCACCCGTGGCAGTTGATCAGCCCCAGCATTTT. The encoded protein is CASSPVAVDQPQHF.

Many counts were recorded for this clonotype. This chain uses TRBV6-5 with TRBJ1-2, with 11 bases identical to TRBD1. The germline CDR1 and CDR2 sequences are MNHEY and SVGAGI. After removal of 5 bases from V and 7 bases from J, the junction contained 9 bases not matched to a gene. The length of the CDR3 is 15 residues. CDR3 in DNA: TGTGCCAGCAGTAAATGGGACAGGGGGACGGGTGGCTACACCTTC. This encodes CASSKWDRGTGGYTF.

This clonotype was counted at least ten times. The chain uses TRBV3-1 and TRBJ2-7; TRBD2 matches 10 bases. CDR3 length: 15 amino acids. Germline loops: CDR1 LGHDT, CDR2 YNNKEL (reference sequence). With V trimmed by 1 base and J by 7 bases, 7 bases remained unmatched. This chain's CDR3 is CASSQVAGGPAEQYF. The CDR3 DNA reads as TGTGCCAGCAGCCAAGTAGCGGGAGGCCCTGCGGAGCAGTACTTC.

As for this clonotype: Relative to the germline gene, one junction end is altered; a read error may explain this. The gene calls are TRBV18 and TRBJ2-1, with 8 bases lining up with TRBD1. The CDR3 covers 13 residues. Per the germline V gene, CDR1 is KGHSH and CDR2 is LQKENI. The CDR3 loop reads CASSPGRGQASIF. The CDR3 nucleotides are TGTGCCAGCTCACCGGGACGGGGACAGGCCTCGATCTTC.

V gene TRBV7-6 combines with J gene TRBJ1-3; D is unresolved. The V gene lost 0 bases and the J gene lost 3 bases, with 15 bases spanning the gap. CDR1 is SGHVS and CDR2 is FNYEAQ in the germline V gene. The CDR3 is 17 residues long. The CDR3 reads CASSLAYKGSNGNTIYF. The CDR3 DNA follows: TGTGCCAGCAGCTTAGCGTACAAGGGAAGCAATGGAAACACCATATATTTT.

V usage is TRBV6-1 and J usage is TRBJ2-7; tentatively, D is TRBD1 (6 bases). This CDR3 spans 16 amino acids. Trimming took 6 bases from V and 3 from J, leaving 21 bases between them. The germline V gene encodes CDR1 MNHNS and CDR2 SASEGT. This chain's CDR3 is CASSVLDSKSLYEQYF. DNA of the CDR3: TGTGCCAGCAGCGTTCTGGACAGCAAGTCACTCTACGAGCAGTACTTC.

This rearrangement joins TRBV9 to TRBJ2-7; no firm D call. The better agreement between TRBJ2-5 and the DNA end casts doubt on the J call. The length of the CDR3 is 10 residues. CDR1 is SGDLS and CDR2 is YYNGEE in the germline V gene. The DNA for the CDR3 is TGTGCCCCCGTCGAGGTGACCCAGTACTTC. It yields the protein CAPVEVTQYF.

In this sample, this clonotype turned up once. The gene calls are TRBV7-9 and TRBJ2-3; possible D gene TRBD1, 6 bases. CDR3 size: 17 residues. CDR1 SEHNR and CDR2 FQNEAQ come from the germline V gene (reference sequence). The germline V and J ends were trimmed by 0 bases and 0 bases, with 13 bases remaining between them. CDR3 region: CASSLARVQGSTDTQYF. Written as DNA, the CDR3 is TGTGCCAGCAGCTTAGCGCGGGTGCAGGGGAGCACAGATACGCAGTATTTT. Full variable domain (remainder filled in from reference TRBV7-9 and TRBJ2-3): DTGVSQNPRHKITKRGQNVTFRCDPISEHNRLYWYRQTLGQGPEFLTYFQNEAQLEKSRLLSDRFSAERPKGSFSTLEIQRTEQGDSAMYLCASSLARVQGSTDTQYFGPGTRLTVL.

The chain recombines TRBV24-1 with TRBJ2-1; a weak D match, TRBD2 (6 bases). The V and J ends lost 5 bases and 6 bases respectively, with 10 bases between them. The length of the CDR3 is 13 residues. The V gene's germline CDR1 is KGHDR and CDR2 SFDVKD. The CDR3 is CATSGVGGNEQFF. The CDR3 nucleotides are TGTGCCACCAGTGGGGTGGGGGGCAATGAGCAGTTCTTC.

The sample holds many counts of this clonotype. This sequence joins TRBV5-1 and TRBJ2-5; D might be TRBD1 or TRBD2, each matching 5 bases. Trimming left V 0 bases short and J 5 bases short, with 20 bases between. There are 17 residues in the CDR3. Looked up from germline, CDR1 is SGHRS and CDR2 is YFSETQ. The DNA of the CDR3 is TGCGCCAGCAGCTTGGTTTCGGCAGGGTCGTCGGGGGAGACCCAGTACTTC. Encoded protein: CASSLVSAGSSGETQYF.

In this sample, this clonotype turned up many times. The chain joins TRBV20-1 to TRBJ2-7; possibly TRBD1 or TRBD2 for D (5 bases each). Trimming took off 6 bases at V and 9 bases at J, with 15 bases between the two ends. The CDR3 consists of 11 residues. In germline, CDR1 is DFQATT, CDR2 SNEGSKA (reference sequence). CDR3 nucleotide sequence: TGCAGTGCAAGGGACCCGACGGGGCAGTACTTC. Its translation is CSARDPTGQYF.

This clonotype was seen more than once but under ten times. The chain recombines TRBV4-1 with TRBJ1-1; 7 bases line up with TRBD1. The CDR3 contains 15 residues. CDR1 is MGHRA and CDR2 is YSYEKL in the germline V gene. J was trimmed by 3 bases and V by 2 bases; bases with no gene match: 6. The CDR3 loop is CASSQTGARDTEAFF. DNA of the CDR3: TGCGCCAGCAGCCAAACAGGGGCGAGGGACACTGAAGCTTTCTTT.

This clonotype was recorded a few times. This chain links TRBV6-5 with TRBJ2-7; the D gene is possibly TRBD1 (8 bases). CDR1 and CDR2 (germline): MNHEY, SVGAGI. Trimming stripped 5 bases from V and 2 bases from J, with 16 bases between. The CDR3 totals 15 residues. DNA for the CDR3: TGTGCCAGCAGTACCACAGGGGGGGCCCCCTACGAGCAGTACTTC. Encoded protein: CASSTTGGAPYEQYF.

This clonotype was detected a few times. The chain has TRBV29-1 and TRBJ1-2; 7 bases fit TRBD1. CDR3 size: 12 residues. Germline V gene data show CDR1 as SQVTM and CDR2 as ANQGSEA. J was trimmed by 3 bases and V by 7 bases; bases with no gene match: 5. CDR3 region: CSGTGTDYGYTF. The DNA for the CDR3 is TGCAGCGGGACTGGGACAGACTATGGCTACACCTTC.

This clonotype was picked up a small number of times. This sequence joins TRBV2 and TRBJ2-1, with 9 bases aligning to TRBD2. Trimming took 3 bases from V and 6 from J; bases not matched to a gene: 6. The CDR3 sequence is 15 residues long. Germline V gene lookup returns CDR1 SNHLY and CDR2 FYNNEI. CDR3 DNA: TGTGCCAGCAGTGACGAGGGCGGGGGGGCCAATGAGCAGTTCTTC. Translated, it gives CASSDEGGGANEQFF.

The rearrangement links TRBV19 to TRBJ1-1, with D tentatively TRBD1 (5 bases). CDR1 is LNHDA and CDR2 is SQIVND in the germline V gene (reference sequence). The CDR3 spans 12 residues. With 5 bases removed from V and 6 bases from J, the gap between germline ends came to 10 bases. CDR3 coding DNA: TGTGCCAGTAGTGACGGGACTCCTGAAGCTTTCTTT. Amino acid sequence: CASSDGTPEAFF. Looking up the rest from reference TRBV19 and TRBJ1-1 gives the full variable domain: DGGITQSPKYLFRKEGQNVTLSCEQNLNHDAMYWYRQDPGQGLRLIYYSQIVNDFQKGDIAEGYSVSREKKESFPLTVTSAQKNPTAFYLCASSDGTPEAFFGQGTRLTVV.

This chain links TRBV20-1 with TRBJ2-3; the D gene is possibly TRBD2 (5 bases). This CDR3 has 14 residues. Trimming cost V 5 bases and J 4 bases, with 16 bases left between them. CDR1 is DFQATT and CDR2 is SNEGSKA in the germline V gene (reference sequence). As DNA, the CDR3 is TGCAGTGCTGGCCCGAGCCTAGCAGCAGATACGCAGTATTTT. Residues: CSAGPSLAADTQYF.

The V and J genes are TRBV5-1 and TRBJ2-3; D is perhaps TRBD1 or TRBD2 (5 bases each). This CDR3 has 13 amino acids. Germline CDR1 SGHRS, CDR2 YFSETQ. Trimming took 0 bases from V and 6 from J, leaving 8 bases between them. The CDR3: CASSLEGEDTQYF. In nucleotides, the CDR3 is TGCGCCAGCAGCTTGGAAGGGGAGGATACGCAGTATTTT. Full variable domain (missing parts from reference TRBV5-1 and TRBJ2-3): KAGVTQTPRYLIKTRGQQVTLSCSPISGHRSVSWYQQTPGQGLQFLFEYFSETQRNKGNFPGRFSGRQFSNSRSEMNVSTLELGDSALYLCASSLEGEDTQYFGPGTRLTVL.

This chain connects TRBV18 to TRBJ1-5, with D possibly being TRBD1 (6 bases). Trimming took off 3 bases at V and 6 bases at J, with 15 bases between the two ends. Germline assignment: CDR1 KGHSH and CDR2 LQKENI. CDR3 size: 15 residues. The CDR3 DNA follows: TGTGCCAGCTCACCGGGCGGGGGGCAAGGTCAGCCCCAGCATTTT. Translating it yields CASSPGGGQGQPQHF.

This chain links TRBV11-2 with TRBJ1-2; D not certain. V was cut by 2 bases and J by 3 bases, with 7 bases left in between. The CDR3 runs 13 residues. Germline V gives CDR1 SGHAT, CDR2 FQNNGV. The CDR3, as DNA: TGTGCCAGCAGCTTAATCCCAGACTATGGCTACACCTTC. This translates into CASSLIPDYGYTF.

This clonotype showed up just a few times. V is TRBV12-3 or TRBV12-4 and J is TRBJ2-2, with 10 bases that match TRBD1. Trimming at V came to 6 bases and at J to 5 bases, leaving 9 bases not matched to a gene. The CDR3 is 16 amino acids. The CDR3 bases are TGTGCCAGCAGCACGACAGGGGGCAGTAGGACCGGGGAGCTGTTTTTT. Protein: CASSTTGGSRTGELFF.

This clonotype was counted between two and nine times. The V and J genes are TRBV4-1 and TRBJ2-7; D assignment may be TRBD1 or TRBD2 (6 bases each). CDR1 is MGHRA and CDR2 is YSYEKL in the germline V gene. V was cut by 6 bases and J by 3 bases, with 30 bases left in between. CDR3 length equals 19 residues. The CDR3, as DNA: TGCGCCAGCAGTCCCTCCGGGCGAATCGATCTCGGGGGACACTACGAGCAGTACTTC. Its protein is CASSPSGRIDLGGHYEQYF.

Only a few counts were recorded for this clonotype. The chain carries TRBV7-8 and TRBJ1-5; D remains ambiguous. The germline V gene encodes CDR1 SGHVS and CDR2 FQNEAQ. V was clipped by 0 bases and J by 6 bases, with 9 bases between them. This CDR3 contains 14 residues. CDR3 region: CASSLAVVGQPQHF. The CDR3 DNA sequence: TGTGCCAGCAGCTTAGCCGTAGTGGGTCAGCCCCAGCATTTT.

This rearrangement joins TRBV20-1 to TRBJ1-2; D is perhaps TRBD1 (5 bases). Germline V gene lookup returns CDR1 DFQATT and CDR2 SNEGSKA (reference sequence). V dropped 6 bases and J dropped 2 bases, with 16 bases sitting between them. The CDR3 extends over 14 amino acids. CDR3 sequence reads: CSANPMGVNYGYTF. The CDR3 bases are TGCAGTGCGAACCCCATGGGGGTAAACTATGGCTACACCTTC.